This T cell receptor beta chain was identified in a study of blood T cell repertoires in COVID-19. Germline V lookup: CDR1 SNHLY, CDR2 FYNNEI. V trimming: 4 bases; J trimming: 5 bases; junction bases outside the gene matches: 5. The CDR3 is made up of 15 amino acids. Data came from immunoSEQ multiplex PCR; TCRdb stores just in-frame clones and leaves some out. The sample lists 150,000 to 200,000 clones; about 80% were seen once. Sequenced: peripheral blood. The receptor was isolated from a human donor with acute or convalescent COVID-19. The donor label of this sample is uncertain. V and J are TRBV2 and TRBJ1-6, with 7 bases fitting TRBD1. As DNA, the CDR3 is TGTGCCAGCAGTGCGACAGGGCTGGATAATTCACCCCTCCACTTT. Its translation is CASSATGLDNSPLHF.